Included here is one T cell receptor beta chain sequence, with context. Its cognate antigen is unknown. Germline-derived CDR1 and CDR2 are LNHDA and SQIVND (reference sequence). The V segment lost 0 bases and the J segment 12 bases; nucleotides outside the gene matches: 8. The CDR3 has 15 amino acids. This record comes from a study of breast tumors, draining lymph nodes, adjacent tissues. Regarding the study as a whole: The data were judged consistent with most tumor T cells coming from lymph node and expanding in tumor. Tumor and nontumor repertoires were significantly more similar in luminal-like than in basal-like breast cancer. Tumors had less TCR diversity than lymph nodes, more than nontumor tissue.

Using its own MiXCR run on the multiplex PCR reads, TCRdb lists one record per CDR3 protein. The table includes 20,000 to 25,000 distinct CDR3 sequences, around 68% detected once. The chain has TRBV19 and TRBJ1-5; TRBD1 matches at 10 bases. Sample: tumor-adjacent breast tissue. This sequence was found in a female donor with breast cancer. Some clones in this sample may be carry-over from other donors' samples. The chain's CDR3 is CASSIDGDRGLIQHF. For the CDR3, the DNA is TGTGCCAGTAGTATAGATGGCGACAGGGGGCTCATCCAGCATTTT.